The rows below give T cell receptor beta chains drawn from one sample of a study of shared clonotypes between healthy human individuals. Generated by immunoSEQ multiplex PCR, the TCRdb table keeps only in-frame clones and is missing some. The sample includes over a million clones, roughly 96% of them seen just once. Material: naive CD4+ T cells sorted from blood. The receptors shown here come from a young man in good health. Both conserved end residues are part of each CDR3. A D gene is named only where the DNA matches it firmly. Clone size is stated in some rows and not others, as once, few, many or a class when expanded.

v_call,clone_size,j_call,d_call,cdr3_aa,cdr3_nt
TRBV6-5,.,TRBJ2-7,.,CASTQTGSSYEQYF,TGTGCCAGCACCCAAACAGGTAGCTCCTACGAGCAGTACTTC
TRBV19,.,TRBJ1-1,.,CASRAGTENTEAFF,TGTGCCAGTAGGGCCGGGACGGAGAACACTGAAGCTTTCTTT
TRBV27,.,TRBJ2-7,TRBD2,CASSPLTSGRGYEQYF,TGTGCCAGCAGTCCACTGACTAGCGGGAGAGGCTACGAGCAGTACTTC
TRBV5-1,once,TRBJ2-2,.,CASSLGPRSGELFF,TGCGCCAGCAGCTTAGGCCCCAGGTCCGGGGAGCTGTTTTTT
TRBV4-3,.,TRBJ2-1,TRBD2,CASSQGLAGVSEQFF,TGCGCCAGCAGCCAAGGTCTAGCGGGAGTATCTGAGCAGTTCTTC
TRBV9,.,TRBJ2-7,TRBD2,CASSVVSGRLYEQYF,TGTGCCAGCAGCGTAGTAAGCGGGAGATTATACGAGCAGTACTTC
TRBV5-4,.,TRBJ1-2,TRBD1,CASSTGQGDFYGYTF,TGTGCCAGCAGCACGGGACAGGGGGATTTCTATGGCTACACCTTC
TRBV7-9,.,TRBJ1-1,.,CASSLVGAGAEAFF,TGTGCCAGCAGCTTAGTGGGGGCAGGTGCTGAAGCTTTCTTT
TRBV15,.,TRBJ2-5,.,CATSRDWGGVGLETQYF,TGTGCCACCAGCAGAGATTGGGGCGGGGTAGGGTTGGAGACCCAGTACTTC
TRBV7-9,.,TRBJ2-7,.,CASSFSLARINYEQYF,TGTGCCAGCAGCTTCTCCTTAGCACGCATTAACTACGAGCAGTACTTC
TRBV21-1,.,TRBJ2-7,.,CASSKGQGNEQYF,TGTGCCAGCAGCAAGGGTCAGGGAAACGAGCAGTACTTC
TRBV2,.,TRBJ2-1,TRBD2,CASTGRESLDEQFF,TGTGCCAGCACAGGGAGGGAATCATTGGATGAGCAGTTCTTC
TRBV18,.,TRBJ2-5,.,CASSTTLQETQYF,TGTGCCAGCTCGACGACACTTCAAGAGACCCAGTACTTC
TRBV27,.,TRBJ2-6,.,CASSRRGPISGANVLTF,TGTGCCAGCAGTCGACGTGGACCTATCTCTGGGGCCAACGTCCTGACTTTC
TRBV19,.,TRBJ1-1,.,CASSIGQGRMNTEAFF,TGTGCCAGTAGTATAGGGCAGGGACGGATGAACACTGAAGCTTTCTTT
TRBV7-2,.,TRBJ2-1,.,CASSLLDIGLGEQFF,TGTGCCAGCAGCTTGTTGGACATTGGGTTAGGTGAGCAGTTCTTC
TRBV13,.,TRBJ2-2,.,CASHRGRTGELFF,TGTGCCAGCCATAGGGGAAGGACCGGGGAGCTGTTTTTT
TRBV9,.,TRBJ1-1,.,CASSDAGRGTEAFF,TGTGCCAGCAGCGACGCGGGGCGGGGCACTGAAGCTTTCTTT
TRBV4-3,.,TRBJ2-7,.,CASSQDLSPILEQYF,TGCGCCAGCAGCCAAGACTTGAGTCCCATATTGGAGCAGTACTTC
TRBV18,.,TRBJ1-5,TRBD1,CASSPAWTGGNQPQHF,TGTGCCAGCTCACCGGCCTGGACAGGGGGGAATCAGCCCCAGCATTTT
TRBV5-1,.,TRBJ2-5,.,CASNRDVRQETQYF,TGCGCCAGCAACAGGGATGTACGTCAAGAGACCCAGTACTTC
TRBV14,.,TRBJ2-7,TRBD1,CASSPSQGAYEQYF,TGTGCCAGCAGCCCTTCACAGGGGGCCTACGAGCAGTACTTC
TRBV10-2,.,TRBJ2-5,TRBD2,CASGKSGTHGKETQYF,TGCGCCAGCGGTAAGAGCGGGACCCACGGGAAAGAGACCCAGTACTTC
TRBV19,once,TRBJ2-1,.,CASMGSRYNEQFF,TGTGCCAGTATGGGGTCGCGGTACAATGAGCAGTTCTTC
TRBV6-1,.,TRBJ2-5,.,CASSTTGETQYF,TGTGCCAGCAGTACCACAGGGGAGACCCAGTACTTC
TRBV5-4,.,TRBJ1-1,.,CASSFGLNTEAFF,TGTGCCAGCAGCTTTGGATTAAACACTGAAGCTTTCTTT
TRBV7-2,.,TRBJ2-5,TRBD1,CASSLATGGETQYF,TGTGCCAGCAGCTTAGCTACAGGGGGAGAGACCCAGTACTTC
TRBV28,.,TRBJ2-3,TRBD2,CASSSPGGSKPDTQYF,TGTGCCAGCAGTTCACCGGGGGGGTCCAAACCAGATACGCAGTATTTT
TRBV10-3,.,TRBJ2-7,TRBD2,CAISGGSSYEQYF,TGTGCCATCAGTGGCGGGAGTTCCTACGAGCAGTACTTC
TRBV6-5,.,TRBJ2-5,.,CASRGPSNKETQYF,TGTGCCAGCAGAGGACCAAGCAACAAAGAGACCCAGTACTTC
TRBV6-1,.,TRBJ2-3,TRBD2,CASSLAGGADTQYF,TGTGCCAGCTCTCTAGCGGGAGGAGCAGATACGCAGTATTTT
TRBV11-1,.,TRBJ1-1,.,CASSLMTGLSNTEAFF,TGTGCCAGCAGCCTAATGACGGGGCTTTCTAACACTGAAGCTTTCTTT
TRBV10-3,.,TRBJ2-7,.,CAISSPRVSYEQYF,TGTGCCATCAGCTCCCCCAGGGTCTCCTACGAGCAGTACTTC
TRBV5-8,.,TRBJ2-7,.,CASSSIPGQRHEQYF,TGTGCCAGCAGCTCAATTCCAGGACAACGCCACGAGCAGTACTTC
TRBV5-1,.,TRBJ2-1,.,CASSLGFSDNEQFF,TGCGCCAGCAGCTTGGGCTTTTCCGACAATGAGCAGTTCTTC
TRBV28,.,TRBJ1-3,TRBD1,CASSLAGGLGNTIYF,TGTGCCAGCAGTTTGGCAGGGGGCTTAGGAAACACCATATATTTT
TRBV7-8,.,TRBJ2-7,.,CASSLDPTLGQYF,TGTGCCAGCAGCTTAGATCCTACCCTGGGGCAGTACTTC
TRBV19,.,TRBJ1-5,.,CASSIGQNSNQPQHF,TGTGCCAGTAGTATCGGACAGAACAGCAATCAGCCCCAGCATTTT